This is a list of T cell receptor beta chains from one sample in a study of early T cells in non-severe SARS-CoV-2 infection. TCRdb itself ran the 5' RACE reads through MiXCR, one entry per CDR3 protein. The data hold 40,000 to 50,000 distinct CDR3 sequences, with about 7% observed a single time. Sequencing was performed on whole blood. These receptors all stem from an adult who was a healthcare worker with PCR-confirmed SARS-CoV-2 infection or an uninfected control (not recorded which). The conserved cysteine and the conserved F or W are not part of the CDR3 here.

j_gene: TRBJ2-7; v_gene: TRBV7-9; CDR3aa: AIEQSGASSYEQY
j_gene: TRBJ1-4; v_gene: TRBV7-8; CDR3aa: ASSLLAGRGTNEKLF
j_gene: TRBJ2-4; v_gene: TRBV6-5; CDR3aa: ASSYSGVKGKNIQY
j_gene: TRBJ2-1; v_gene: TRBV2; CDR3aa: ASRAGLNEQF
j_gene: TRBJ2-1; v_gene: TRBV5-4; CDR3aa: ASSPWTGALNEQF
j_gene: TRBJ2-2; v_gene: TRBV2; CDR3aa: ASSAVTGRVGNTGELF
j_gene: TRBJ1-6; v_gene: TRBV6-5; CDR3aa: ASTDISYNSPLH
j_gene: TRBJ1-6; v_gene: TRBV4-3; CDR3aa: ASSQDLGGGNNSPLH
j_gene: TRBJ2-1; v_gene: TRBV21-1; CDR3aa: ASSKALGRPEQF
j_gene: TRBJ1-1; v_gene: TRBV3-1; CDR3aa: ASSPRRAGDTEAF
j_gene: TRBJ1-1; v_gene: TRBV18; CDR3aa: ASSPTRWARGGNTEAF
j_gene: TRBJ2-7; v_gene: TRBV25-1; CDR3aa: ASSELGTATYEQY
j_gene: TRBJ2-3; v_gene: TRBV10-1; CDR3aa: ASSESILLYPQY
j_gene: TRBJ2-2; v_gene: TRBV29-1; CDR3aa: SVKSQMNTGELF
j_gene: TRBJ2-2; v_gene: TRBV3-1; CDR3aa: ASRDSNTGELF
j_gene: TRBJ2-1; v_gene: TRBV28; CDR3aa: ASSLQQEGGEQF
j_gene: TRBJ2-1; v_gene: TRBV29-1; CDR3aa: SVEDWASGGTYNEQF
j_gene: TRBJ1-1; v_gene: TRBV11-2; CDR3aa: ASSLSRSWDTEAF
j_gene: TRBJ2-1; v_gene: TRBV20-1; CDR3aa: SGGYRDEQF
j_gene: TRBJ2-7; v_gene: TRBV5-1; CDR3aa: ASSWSSRGAYEQY
j_gene: TRBJ2-5; v_gene: TRBV27; CDR3aa: ASSGLGPMQETQY
j_gene: TRBJ1-2; v_gene: TRBV6-1; CDR3aa: ASTPFRDPPNYGYT
j_gene: TRBJ1-1; v_gene: TRBV29-1; CDR3aa: SVDNGGETEAF
j_gene: TRBJ2-1; v_gene: TRBV29-1; CDR3aa: SVTGTLSYNEQF
j_gene: TRBJ1-4; v_gene: TRBV3-1; CDR3aa: ASSQDPRTGKLF
j_gene: TRBJ1-6; v_gene: TRBV13; CDR3aa: ASSSREDSSYNSPLH
j_gene: TRBJ2-2; v_gene: TRBV7-8; CDR3aa: ASSLLGGGNTGELF
j_gene: TRBJ1-2; v_gene: TRBV13; CDR3aa: ASRRAGQDYGYT
j_gene: TRBJ2-1; v_gene: TRBV29-1; CDR3aa: SVDRLAGYNEQF
j_gene: TRBJ1-2; v_gene: TRBV10-3; CDR3aa: AISDHPLEGQGRYGYT
j_gene: TRBJ1-2; v_gene: TRBV10-2; CDR3aa: ASTGTGLGYT
j_gene: TRBJ1-1; v_gene: TRBV12-3/TRBV12-4; CDR3aa: ASSYVYTEAF
j_gene: TRBJ1-5; v_gene: TRBV20-1; CDR3aa: SARDIDNQPQH
j_gene: TRBJ2-3; v_gene: TRBV10-3; CDR3aa: AISSGTSGRGAQY
j_gene: TRBJ2-7; v_gene: TRBV14; CDR3aa: ASSKTRTLIAFSYEQY
j_gene: TRBJ2-7; v_gene: TRBV7-8; CDR3aa: ASTLGHPFSYEQY
j_gene: TRBJ2-3; v_gene: TRBV13; CDR3aa: ASSWQQGTDTQY
j_gene: TRBJ2-7; v_gene: TRBV20-1; CDR3aa: SARDFGRNSYEQY
j_gene: TRBJ1-5; v_gene: TRBV7-8; CDR3aa: ASSVLQGPTQPQH
j_gene: TRBJ2-7; v_gene: TRBV7-2; CDR3aa: ASSLVLYEQY
j_gene: TRBJ2-7; v_gene: TRBV4-3; CDR3aa: ASSQLTGGGEQY
j_gene: TRBJ2-3; v_gene: TRBV18; CDR3aa: ASSQLTGPDTQY
j_gene: TRBJ1-6; v_gene: TRBV6-6; CDR3aa: ASSFTPGRSSSYNSPLH
j_gene: TRBJ2-3; v_gene: TRBV7-3; CDR3aa: ASSETSSSTDTQY
j_gene: TRBJ2-5; v_gene: TRBV20-1; CDR3aa: SASGHQETQY
j_gene: TRBJ1-1; v_gene: TRBV27; CDR3aa: ASSLQMGHGTAEAF